Below, 29 T cell receptor beta chains from the same sample are listed, as sequenced in a study of radiation and T cells in renal cell carcinoma. Time point here: baseline pretreatment blood. The treatment denotes: 15 Gy SBRT to primary tumor, nephrectomy 4 weeks later. The table came from immunoSEQ multiplex PCR; TCRdb's copy has only in-frame clones and leaves some out. The sample has approximately 90,000 clones; 70% to 90% are singletons. The sequences come from blood, collected from a patient whose treatment included radiotherapy and nephrectomy. The receptors were sampled from a man aged 50 to 60 with renal cell carcinoma.

The genes are TRBV7-3 and TRBJ1-1; 7 nucleotides agree with TRBD1. Germline values: CDR1 SGHTA, CDR2 FQGTGA. With 3 bases clipped from V and 4 bases from J, the junction kept 8 bases outside the gene matches. The CDR3 runs 15 residues. The CDR3 spells CASSFSGGSFTEAFF. In DNA, the CDR3 is TGTGCCAGCAGCTTTTCAGGGGGATCTTTCACTGAAGCTTTCTTT.

The chain uses TRBV7-9 and TRBJ2-5; 7 bases agree with TRBD1. Germline V CDR1 and CDR2: SEHNR, FQNEAQ (reference sequence). With 3 bases clipped from V and 2 bases from J, the junction kept 9 bases outside the gene matches. CDR3 length: 16 residues. CDR3 in DNA: TGTGCCAGCAGCTTTTTTCCCAGGGGGTTACAAGAGACCCAGTACTTC. Amino acid sequence: CASSFFPRGLQETQYF.

This clone appeared a few times. This chain links TRBV5-1 with TRBJ2-5; 10 nucleotides line up with TRBD1. Trimming at V came to 4 bases and at J to 2 bases, leaving 8 bases not matched to a gene. The length of the CDR3 is 16 residues. The germline gives CDR1 SGHRS, CDR2 YFSETQ. CDR3 loop: CASSPGGTGEQETQYF. The CDR3 DNA reads TGCGCCAGCAGCCCGGGCGGGACAGGGGAACAAGAGACCCAGTACTTC.

This clone appeared a single time. This chain joins TRBV10-1 and TRBJ2-7; TRBD1 or TRBD2 may be the D gene (5 bases each). Germline V lookup: CDR1 WNHNN, CDR2 SYGVQD (reference sequence). The V end was cut by 3 bases, the J end by 2 bases, with 14 bases between. The CDR3 runs to 15 residues. The CDR3 nucleotides read TGCGCCAGCAGTGATCAGGGCAGCGGAACCTACGAGCAGTACTTC. Protein sequence: CASSDQGSGTYEQYF.

The CDR3 DNA follows: TGTGCCAGCAGCAGAGGACTAGCGGGAGGAACCACCTACGAGCAGTACTTC. It translates to CASSRGLAGGTTYEQYF. The chain recombines TRBV7-9 with TRBJ2-7; 14 bases agree with TRBD2. There are 17 residues in the CDR3. Germline CDR1 is SEHNR and CDR2 is FQNEAQ (reference sequence). V shed 5 bases and J 2 bases; nucleotides not matched to a gene: 8.

The J gene is TRBJ1-1, the V gene TRBV27; unclear D gene. The germline V gene encodes CDR1 MNHEY and CDR2 SMNVEV (reference sequence). V lost 6 bases and J 4 bases, leaving 15 bases between the germline ends. CDR3 size: 14 residues. The CDR3 reads CASSPWGKSTEAFF. The CDR3 coding sequence is TGTGCCAGCAGCCCCTGGGGAAAGAGCACTGAAGCTTTCTTT.

The CDR3 spells CTSSQDPVGEQFF. DNA for the CDR3: TGCACCAGCAGCCAAGATCCCGTGGGTGAGCAGTTCTTC. This chain links TRBV1 with TRBJ2-1. TRBV1 is listed as a pseudogene. The CDR3 runs to 13 residues.

The chain couples TRBV2 to TRBJ2-5; D is undetermined. The J call may be incorrect, as the DNA end agrees better with TRBJ2-7. There are 11 residues in the CDR3. Looked up from germline, CDR1 is SNHLY and CDR2 is FYNNEI. CDR3 nucleotides: TGTGCCAGCAGCCCTAACTACGAGCAGTACTTC. It translates to CASSPNYEQYF.

The V gene is TRBV5-4, the J gene TRBJ2-5, with D perhaps TRBD1 or TRBD2 (5 bases each). In germline, CDR1 is SGHNT, CDR2 YYREEE (reference sequence). The CDR3 runs 14 residues. V lost 3 bases and J lost 5, with 14 bases in between. The CDR3 region has the DNA TGTGCCAGCAGCTCTGACGAAGGGGACGAGACCCAGTACTTC. Its translation is CASSSDEGDETQYF.

V gene TRBV7-9 combines with J gene TRBJ1-1, with TRBD1 as a possible D gene (5 bases). The germline CDR1 and CDR2 sequences are SEHNR and FQNEAQ (reference sequence). The CDR3 contains 14 residues. Trimming left V 3 bases short and J 1 base short, with 9 bases between. In DNA form, the CDR3 reads TGTGCCAGCAGCTTTACGGGGGAGAACACTGAAGCTTTCTTT. This translates into CASSFTGENTEAFF.

The chain carries TRBV19 and TRBJ2-3; 7 nucleotides agree with TRBD2. This CDR3 is 18 amino acids long. The V segment lost 0 bases and the J segment 2 bases; nucleotides outside the gene matches: 11. Germline-derived CDR1 and CDR2 are LNHDA and SQIVND (reference sequence). The CDR3 DNA reads as TGTGCCAGTAGTATAGACCCTAATACGGGGGGAATCACAGATACGCAGTATTTT. Its translation is CASSIDPNTGGITDTQYF.

This chain links TRBV6-1 with TRBJ2-7; a possible D gene is TRBD1 (5 bases). The CDR3 extends over 14 amino acids. Germline-derived CDR1 and CDR2 are MNHNS and SASEGT. V lost 5 bases and J lost 4, with 15 bases in between. This CDR3 reads CASSFPQGSYEQYF. CDR3 nucleotides: TGTGCCAGCAGTTTCCCGCAGGGATCATACGAGCAGTACTTC.

The chain links TRBV27 to TRBJ2-5; possible D gene TRBD1, 6 bases. CDR1 MNHEY and CDR2 SMNVEV come from the germline V gene (reference sequence). There are 15 residues in the CDR3. Trimming removed 1 base from V and 2 bases from J, with 11 bases in between. The CDR3 DNA sequence: TGTGCCAGCAGTTTATGGGGACAAACTCAAGAGACCCAGTACTTC. As protein: CASSLWGQTQETQYF.

This clone was seen a single time. V is TRBV27 and J is TRBJ1-1; D remains unclear. Germline V gene data show CDR1 as MNHEY and CDR2 as SMNVEV (reference sequence). This CDR3 has 16 amino acids. V gave up 0 bases and J gave up 1 base, with 12 bases separating them. The CDR3 region is CASSLSAGGRNTEAFF. The CDR3 DNA is TGTGCCAGCAGTTTATCCGCAGGCGGTCGGAACACTGAAGCTTTCTTT.

The gene calls are TRBV11-2 and TRBJ2-7, with TRBD1 as a possible D gene (6 bases). V was pared by 2 bases and J by 10 bases, with 12 bases between. The CDR3 totals 12 residues. The germline gives CDR1 SGHAT, CDR2 FQNNGV. CDR3 residues: CASSLRGNKQYF. The CDR3 DNA reads TGTGCCAGCAGCTTAAGGGGGAACAAACAGTACTTC.

The V call is TRBV10-3, the J call TRBJ2-7; a possible D gene is TRBD2 (6 bases). V was shortened by 10 bases and J by 2 bases, with 15 bases between the two germline ends. Per the germline V gene, CDR1 is ENHRY and CDR2 is SYGVKD. This CDR3 has 13 residues. The CDR3 region is CATQIADPYEQYF. For the CDR3, the DNA is TGTGCCACCCAAATAGCGGACCCCTACGAGCAGTACTTC.

This chain uses TRBV7-9 with TRBJ1-2; TRBD1 might be the D (5 bases). The V end was cut by 4 bases, the J end by 10 bases, with 19 bases between. The CDR3 runs to 14 residues. CDR1 is SEHNR and CDR2 is FQNEAQ in the germline V gene (reference sequence). The CDR3: CASSSPQGLRDYTF. Written as DNA, the CDR3 is TGTGCCAGCAGCTCCCCCCAGGGTCTCAGGGACTACACCTTC. Full variable domain (remainder filled in from reference TRBV7-9 and TRBJ1-2): DTGVSQNPRHKITKRGQNVTFRCDPISEHNRLYWYRQTLGQGPEFLTYFQNEAQLEKSRLLSDRFSAERPKGSFSTLEIQRTEQGDSAMYLCASSSPQGLRDYTFGSGTRLTVV.

This rearrangement joins TRBV28 to TRBJ2-1; TRBD2 is a possible D gene (5 bases). CDR1 MDHEN and CDR2 SYDVKM come from the germline V gene. This CDR3 spans 15 amino acids. V lost 1 base, J lost 10 bases, and 17 bases lay in between. The CDR3 DNA reads as TGTGCCAGCAGTTTATCGACTGCAGCGGTCATGGAGCAGTTCTTC. Its protein product is CASSLSTAAVMEQFF.

The chain joins TRBV6-5 to TRBJ1-1; D remains unclear. CDR3 length equals 15 residues. Germline V gene lookup returns CDR1 MNHEY and CDR2 SVGAGI. Trimming pared 2 bases from V and 2 bases from J, leaving 12 bases between. The CDR3 spells CASSYGVWGNTEAFF. CDR3 nucleotides: TGTGCCAGCAGTTACGGAGTGTGGGGAAACACTGAAGCTTTCTTT.

This clone was detected a few times. The J gene is TRBJ1-3, the V gene TRBV5-4; weak D call: TRBD1 (5 bases). The length of the CDR3 is 15 residues. Looked up from germline, CDR1 is SGHNT and CDR2 is YYREEE (reference sequence). With 1 base removed from V and 4 bases from J, the gap between germline ends came to 12 bases. The CDR3 nucleotides are TGTGCCAGCAGCTTGTCTGGGGGTTCAGGAAACACCATATATTTT. Translated: CASSLSGGSGNTIYF.

V usage is TRBV11-2 and J usage is TRBJ2-3, with D hard to call. The CDR3 consists of 14 residues. Per germline, CDR1 SGHAT and CDR2 FQNNGV. With 1 base removed from V and 2 bases from J, the gap between germline ends came to 7 bases. The CDR3 coding sequence is TGTGCCAGCAGCTTAGTTGTCTCCACAGATACGCAGTATTTT. It yields the protein CASSLVVSTDTQYF.

In its sample, this clone was seen once. The rearrangement joins TRBV7-6 to TRBJ2-5; the D gene is possibly TRBD2 (6 bases). The CDR3 consists of 14 residues. V lost 0 bases and J 5 bases, leaving 10 bases between the germline ends. The germline gives CDR1 SGHVS, CDR2 FNYEAQ. This chain's CDR3 is CASSLAPGGETQYF. The CDR3 nucleotides read TGTGCCAGCAGCTTAGCGCCTGGGGGGGAGACCCAGTACTTC.

The chain is built from TRBV14 and TRBJ2-7, with 8 bases aligning to TRBD1. CDR1 and CDR2 from the germline V gene are SGHDN and FVKESK. The CDR3 has 16 residues. V was pared by 0 bases and J by 4 bases, with 8 bases of the junction left unmatched. The CDR3: CASSQEFQGAIYEQYF. CDR3 nucleotides: TGTGCCAGCAGCCAAGAGTTTCAGGGGGCAATATACGAGCAGTACTTC.

The V and J genes are TRBV7-6 and TRBJ2-7; D may be TRBD2 (6 bases). Trimming left V 6 bases short and J 3 bases short, with 15 bases between. Germline CDR1 and CDR2: SGHVS and FNYEAQ. CDR3 size: 14 residues. CDR3 nucleotides: TGTGCCAGCAGTTCCGGGACTGATTACTACGAGCAGTACTTC. It codes for CASSSGTDYYEQYF.

V is TRBV7-2 and J is TRBJ2-7; either TRBD1 or TRBD2 may supply D (5 bases each). The germline gives CDR1 SGHTA, CDR2 FQGNSA. Trimming removed 3 bases at V and 2 bases at J, with 17 bases between. The CDR3 spans 16 residues. CDR3 nucleotide sequence: TGTGCCAGCAGCTTGGCCGGGACCCCCACGCCCTACGAGCAGTACTTC. The encoded protein is CASSLAGTPTPYEQYF.

The chain combines TRBV7-2 with TRBJ1-2; D is possibly TRBD1 (5 bases). Germline CDR1 and CDR2: SGHTA and FQGNSA. This CDR3 region has 14 residues. The V end was cut by 5 bases, the J end by 3 bases, with 13 bases between. CDR3 coding DNA: TGTGCCAGCAGCGTATCCGGGGCCTACTATGGCTACACCTTC. Amino acid sequence: CASSVSGAYYGYTF.

The V and J genes are TRBV2 and TRBJ2-1, with TRBD2 identical over 8 bases. The V segment lost 7 bases and the J segment 5 bases; nucleotides outside the gene matches: 7. Germline lookup yields CDR1 SNHLY and CDR2 FYNNEI. The CDR3 extends over 14 amino acids. CDR3 in amino acids: CASIRGGENNEQFF. For the CDR3, the DNA is TGTGCCAGCATACGGGGGGGTGAGAACAATGAGCAGTTCTTC. Combining the CDR3 with reference TRBV2 and TRBJ2-1 gives the whole variable domain EPEVTQTPSHQVTQMGQEVILRCVPISNHLYFYWYRQILGQKVEFLVSFYNNEISEKSEIFDDQFSVERPDGSNFTLKIRSTKLEDSAMYFCASIRGGENNEQFFGPGTRLTVL.

The chain links TRBV7-9 to TRBJ1-2; weak D call: TRBD1 (5 bases). Between the trimmed V and J ends, which lost 1 base and 8 bases, there was a span of 14 bases. The CDR3 contains 14 residues. Germline CDR1 reads SEHNR; CDR2 reads FQNEAQ (reference sequence). The CDR3 here is CASSLGLAGYGYTF. The CDR3 nucleotides read TGTGCCAGCAGCTTAGGGTTGGCAGGGTACGGCTACACCTTC.

The chain is built from TRBV5-1 and TRBJ2-2; 14 bases are a match to TRBD2. This CDR3 comprises 18 residues. Per the germline V gene, CDR1 is SGHRS and CDR2 is YFSETQ. The J segment lost 8 bases and the V segment lost 4 bases, leaving 13 bases of the junction unmatched. In DNA form, the CDR3 reads TGCGCCAGCAGCCTTACTCTGACTAGCGGGAGGGCCCGAGGGGAGCTGTTTTTT. This codes for CASSLTLTSGRARGELFF.